This T cell receptor (beta chain) was captured by sequencing in a study of shared clonotypes between healthy human individuals. The study, taken as a whole, reports: Naive subsets generally had larger estimated richness than memory subsets.

Generated by immunoSEQ multiplex PCR, the TCRdb table keeps only in-frame clones and is missing some. This sample has around 2.1 million clones, with 90% to 95% found just once. The V end lost 3 bases, the J end lost 3 bases, and 15 bases lay between the germline ends. The CDR3 consists of 16 residues. Germline CDR1 is MDHEN and CDR2 is SYDVKM. This clone was found once. Its antigen is still unknown. CD45RO-negative CD8 cells positively selected for CCR7 made up the naive population, which excluded terminally differentiated effector memory CD45RA+ cells. The sequence came from a young man in good health. Some clones in this sample may be carry-over from other donors' samples. The material sequenced was naive CD8+ T cells from PBMCs. This chain joins TRBV28 and TRBJ2-1, with D possibly being TRBD2 (5 bases). The CDR3 bases are TGTGCCAGCAGTTTTAACGTGGGAGCTGACTACAATGAGCAGTTCTTC. It specifies CASSFNVGADYNEQFF.